These 13 T cell receptor beta chains originate from one sample sequenced in a study of blood T cell repertoires in COVID-19. Produced via immunoSEQ multiplex PCR; TCRdb's table is partial and in-frame only. The sample yields 360,000 or so clones, about 88% seen once. Sequencing input: PBMCs or T cells enriched from blood (not recorded which). The receptors were gathered from a woman aged 25 to 39 who had recovered from COVID-19.

V gene TRBV19 combines with J gene TRBJ1-2; a possible D gene is TRBD1 (5 bases). CDR3 length: 14 residues. Trimming took 5 bases from V and 6 from J, leaving 16 bases between them. The germline CDR1 and CDR2 sequences are LNHDA and SQIVND (reference sequence). CDR3 bases: TGTGCCAGTAGTCTGGGACTGTCACCAAATGGCTACACCTTC. Amino acids: CASSLGLSPNGYTF.

The chain combines TRBV10-3 with TRBJ2-5; 8 nucleotides agree with TRBD2. The CDR3 consists of 15 residues. V gave up 0 bases and J gave up 5 bases; unmatched junction bases: 5. Germline loops: CDR1 ENHRY, CDR2 SYGVKD. The CDR3 nucleotides are TGTGCCATCAGTGAGTCGAGCGGGGGCGGGGAGACCCAGTACTTC. Its protein product is CAISESSGGGETQYF.

This chain connects TRBV5-1 to TRBJ2-7; 9 bases map to TRBD2. Per germline, CDR1 SGHRS and CDR2 YFSETQ. Trimming took 6 bases from V and 6 from J; bases not matched to a gene: 10. The CDR3 totals 14 residues. This chain's CDR3 is CASTFGTSRGEQYF. The CDR3 DNA reads TGCGCCAGCACCTTCGGGACTAGCCGCGGCGAGCAGTACTTC.

This chain connects TRBV19 to TRBJ1-2, with a possible D match to TRBD1 (5 bases). The ends were cut back, 5 bases at V and 7 bases at J, with 20 bases in the middle. Germline V gene data show CDR1 as LNHDA and CDR2 as SQIVND (reference sequence). The CDR3 extends over 15 amino acids. CDR3: CASSPRGEGSGGYTF. The CDR3 coding sequence is TGTGCCAGTAGTCCACGCGGGGAGGGGAGTGGTGGCTACACCTTC.

This chain joins TRBV2 and TRBJ1-5; no firm D call. The CDR3 sequence is 13 residues long. The germline V gene has CDR1 SNHLY and CDR2 FYNNEI. V gave up 4 bases and J gave up 4 bases, with 8 bases separating them. For the CDR3, the DNA is TGTGCCAGCAGTGTTCCGGGGAATCAGCCCCAGCATTTT. It encodes CASSVPGNQPQHF.

V gene TRBV7-3 combines with J gene TRBJ1-1, with D tentatively TRBD1 (6 bases). V gave up 4 bases and J gave up 0 bases, with 18 bases separating them. CDR1 and CDR2 (germline): SGHTA, FQGTGA. The length of the CDR3 is 17 residues. The CDR3 bases are TGTGCCAGCAGCTGCATTGACAGGATAATCATGAACACTGAAGCTTTCTTT. Protein product: CASSCIDRIIMNTEAFF. The variable domain in full, completed from reference TRBV7-3 and TRBJ1-1, reads GAGVSQTPSNKVTEKGKYVELRCDPISGHTALYWYRQSLGQGPEFLIYFQGTGAADDSGLPNDRFFAVRPEGSVSTLKIQRTERGDSAVYLCASSCIDRIIMNTEAFFGQGTRLTVV.

The CDR3 loop is CASSPGAYGYTF. The CDR3 nucleotides are TGTGCCAGCAGCCCAGGTGCCTATGGCTACACCTTC. The chain has TRBV6-5 and TRBJ1-2, with D uncertain. The germline V gene has CDR1 MNHEY and CDR2 SVGAGI. The ends were cut back, 6 bases at V and 4 bases at J, with 9 bases in the middle. The CDR3 loop spans 12 amino acids.

V usage is TRBV27 and J usage is TRBJ2-2; 12 bases match TRBD2. Germline V gene sequence: CDR1 MNHEY, CDR2 SMNVEV (reference sequence). V lost 6 bases to trimming and J lost 6 bases; unmatched junction nucleotides: 11. This CDR3 has 17 residues. The CDR3 coding sequence is TGTGCCAGCAGAAATGGACTAGCGGGAAAGTTGGCCGGGGAGCTGTTTTTT. It specifies CASRNGLAGKLAGELFF.

This rearrangement joins TRBV7-9 to TRBJ2-1; 8 bases align to TRBD1. CDR1 and CDR2 (germline): SEHNR, FQNEAQ (reference sequence). The CDR3 extends over 14 amino acids. V was pared by 4 bases and J by 7 bases, with 6 bases of the junction left unmatched. The CDR3 sequence is CASSSRTGWNEQFF. Written as DNA, the CDR3 is TGTGCCAGCAGCTCTAGGACAGGGTGGAATGAGCAGTTCTTC.

The CDR3 reads CAWSGEGNQPQHF. CDR3 nucleotides: TGTGCCTGGAGCGGGGAGGGGAATCAGCCCCAGCATTTT. The chain employs TRBV30 and TRBJ1-5; TRBD1 might be the D (5 bases). The CDR3 sequence is 13 residues long. From germline, CDR1 is GTSNPN and CDR2 SVGIG (reference sequence). Trimming left V 3 bases short and J 4 bases short, with 10 bases between.

V and J are TRBV15 and TRBJ1-3; D remains unclear. CDR1 and CDR2 from the germline V gene are LNHNV and YYDKDF (reference sequence). The CDR3 is made up of 13 amino acids. V lost 6 bases and J lost 0, with 6 bases in between. The CDR3 sequence: CATRPSSGNTIYF. The DNA of the CDR3 is TGTGCCACCAGGCCGAGCTCTGGAAACACCATATATTTT.

Concerning this clone itself: One end of the junction fails to match germline, which may point to a read error. The same CDR3 also results from other DNA sequences found in this sample. The CDR3 region is CASSLSYTPTYEQYF. CDR3 in DNA: TGCGCCAGCAGTTTATCGTACACCCCAACCTACGAGCAGTACTTC. V is TRBV27 and J is TRBJ2-7, with D unclear. The CDR3 has 15 amino acids. Germline V gene lookup returns CDR1 MNHEY and CDR2 SMNVEV (reference sequence).

The J gene is TRBJ1-2, the V gene TRBV5-1; perhaps TRBD1 as D (5 bases). This CDR3 contains 14 residues. V lost 4 bases and J 1 base, leaving 11 bases between the germline ends. Germline V gene data show CDR1 as SGHRS and CDR2 as YFSETQ. This CDR3 is CASSDPTDNYGYTF. CDR3 sequence (DNA): TGCGCCAGCAGCGACCCGACAGATAACTATGGCTACACCTTC.